This entry describes one TCR beta chain. The antigen remains undetermined. At study entry, adolescents had tuberculin skin tests and IGRA screening. This CDR3 is built from 14 residues. V was shortened by 6 bases and J by 4 bases, with 12 bases between the two germline ends. Germline CDR1 is LGHNT and CDR2 is FRNRAP. The data are from a study of T cells in tuberculosis. Across the study: A South African cohort included IGRA-negative adolescents, latently infected IGRA-positive adolescents and adults with active tuberculosis.

Profiled with immunoSEQ multiplex PCR; TCRdb holds only in-frame clones, not every one. The data hold 35,000 to 45,000 clones, with approximately 94% observed a single time. General study results and limits: GMM-specific TCRs were nearer to active tuberculosis alpha repertoires, suggesting expansion.

This chain connects TRBV12-5 to TRBJ1-4, with a weak D call TRBD1 (6 bases). The specimen was PBMCs. The clonotype was recovered from a donor between 10 and 29 years old with latent tuberculosis or without tuberculosis infection. Some clones in this sample may be carry-over from other donors' samples. The CDR3 DNA reads as TGTGCTAGTGGCCCGGGACATAGTAATGAAAAACTGTTTTTT. It codes for CASGPGHSNEKLFF.